The subject of this entry is one TCR beta chain. Its antigen is unidentified. This record belongs to a study of cytomegalovirus exposure and HLA in healthy donors. Whole-study context: Early released data had around 79 million unique TCRs, all coming from HLA-typed donors.

V was trimmed by 11 bases and J by 4 bases, leaving 15 bases between them. CDR3 length: 12 amino acids. Germline lookup yields CDR1 MNHEY and CDR2 SMNVEV (reference sequence). The PCR contained 60 Vbeta and 13 Jbeta primers. Generated by immunoSEQ multiplex PCR, the TCRdb table keeps only in-frame clones and is missing some. The sample shows about 140,000 clones, around 68% of them seen only once. The donors (healthy individuals) were bone marrow donors. Though nominally healthy at sampling, donors likely had unrecorded immune exposures. General study findings and limits: As was reported, the classifier diagnosed cytomegalovirus status with high specificity and sensitivity.

This TCR came from a man younger than 45 in good health and CMV-seropositive. The gene calls are TRBV27 and TRBJ2-7, with D perhaps matching TRBD1 (6 bases). Sequenced input: PBMCs. The DNA of the CDR3 is TGTGCCTCCGGGACACCGATTTACGAGCAGTACTTC. It codes for CASGTPIYEQYF.